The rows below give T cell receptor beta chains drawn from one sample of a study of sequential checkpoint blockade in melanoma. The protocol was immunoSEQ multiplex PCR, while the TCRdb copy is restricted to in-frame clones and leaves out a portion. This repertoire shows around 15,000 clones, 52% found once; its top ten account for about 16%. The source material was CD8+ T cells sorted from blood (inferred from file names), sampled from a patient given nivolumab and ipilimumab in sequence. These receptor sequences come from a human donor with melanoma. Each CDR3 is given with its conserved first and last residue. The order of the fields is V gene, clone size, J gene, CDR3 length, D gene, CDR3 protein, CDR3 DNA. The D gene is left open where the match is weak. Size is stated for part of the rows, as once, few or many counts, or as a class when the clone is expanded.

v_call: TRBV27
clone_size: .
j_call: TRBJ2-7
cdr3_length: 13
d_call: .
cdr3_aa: CASSLGENYEQYF
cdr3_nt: TGTGCCAGCAGTCTCGGGGAAAACTACGAGCAGTACTTC

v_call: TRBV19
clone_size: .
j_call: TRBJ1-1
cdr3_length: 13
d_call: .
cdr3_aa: CASGDGPGTEAFF
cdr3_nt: TGTGCCAGTGGAGACGGCCCTGGTACTGAAGCTTTCTTT

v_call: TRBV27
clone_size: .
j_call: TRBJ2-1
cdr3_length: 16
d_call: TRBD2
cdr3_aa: CASSLVLSGGAGEQFF
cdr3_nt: TGTGCCAGCAGTTTAGTTCTTAGCGGGGGGGCCGGGGAGCAGTTCTTC

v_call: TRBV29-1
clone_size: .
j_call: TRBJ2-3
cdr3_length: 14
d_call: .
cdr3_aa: CSVEDPAQADTQYF
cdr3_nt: TGCAGCGTTGAAGACCCCGCGCAGGCAGATACGCAGTATTTT

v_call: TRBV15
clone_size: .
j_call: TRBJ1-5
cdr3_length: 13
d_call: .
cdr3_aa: CATSSAGYQPQHF
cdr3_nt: TGTGCCACCAGCAGTGCAGGGTATCAGCCCCAGCATTTT

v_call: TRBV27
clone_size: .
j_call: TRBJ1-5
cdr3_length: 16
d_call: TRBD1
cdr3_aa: CASSLVGPGGNQPQHF
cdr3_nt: TGTGCCAGCAGTTTAGTGGGGCCAGGGGGAAATCAGCCCCAGCATTTT

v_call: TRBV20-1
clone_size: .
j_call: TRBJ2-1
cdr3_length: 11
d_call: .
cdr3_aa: CSAPDWNEQFF
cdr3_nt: TGCAGTGCCCCCGACTGGAATGAGCAGTTCTTC

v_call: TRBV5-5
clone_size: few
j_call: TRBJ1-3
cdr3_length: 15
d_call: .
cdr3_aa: CASLPEIYSGNTIYF
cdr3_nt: TGTGCCAGCTTACCTGAAATCTACTCTGGAAACACCATATATTTT

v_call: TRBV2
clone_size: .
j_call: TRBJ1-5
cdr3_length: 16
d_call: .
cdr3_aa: CASSESRYSHPQPQHF
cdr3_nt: TGTGCCAGCAGTGAAAGTCGCTACTCCCACCCTCAGCCCCAGCATTTT

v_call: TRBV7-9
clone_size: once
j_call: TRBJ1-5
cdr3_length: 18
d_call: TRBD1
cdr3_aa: CASSLVLRGTGLNQPQHF
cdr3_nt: TGTGCCAGCAGCTTAGTTCTTAGGGGGACAGGCTTAAATCAGCCCCAGCATTTT

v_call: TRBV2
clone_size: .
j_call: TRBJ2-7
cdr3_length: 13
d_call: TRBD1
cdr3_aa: CASSPDRGGEQYF
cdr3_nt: TGTGCCAGCAGCCCGGACAGGGGCGGAGAGCAGTACTTC

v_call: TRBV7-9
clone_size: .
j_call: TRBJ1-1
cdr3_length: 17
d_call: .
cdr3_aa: CASSISRGSLMNTEAFF
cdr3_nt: TGTGCCAGCAGCATCTCACGGGGGTCCCTAATGAACACTGAAGCTTTCTTT

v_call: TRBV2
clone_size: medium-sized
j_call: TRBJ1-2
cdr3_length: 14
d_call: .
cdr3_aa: CASSDGRRIYGYTF
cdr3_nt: TGTGCCAGCAGTGACGGCAGGAGGATCTATGGCTACACCTTC

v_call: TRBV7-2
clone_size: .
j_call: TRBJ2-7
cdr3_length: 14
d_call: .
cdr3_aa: CASSPDFRAYEQYF
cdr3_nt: TGTGCCAGCAGTCCCGACTTTCGCGCCTACGAGCAGTACTTC

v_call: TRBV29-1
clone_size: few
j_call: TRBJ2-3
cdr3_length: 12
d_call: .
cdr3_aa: CSVEQSTDTQYF
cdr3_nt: TGCAGCGTTGAACAGTCCACAGATACGCAGTATTTT

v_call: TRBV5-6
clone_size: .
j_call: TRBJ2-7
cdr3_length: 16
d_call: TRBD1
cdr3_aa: CASSYRFQGAIYEQYF
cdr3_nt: TGTGCCAGCAGCTACCGTTTTCAGGGGGCTATTTACGAGCAGTACTTC

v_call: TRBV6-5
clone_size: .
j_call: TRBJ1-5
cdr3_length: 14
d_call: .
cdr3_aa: CASSYGEGNQPQHF
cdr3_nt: TGTGCCAGCAGTTATGGGGAGGGCAATCAGCCCCAGCATTTT

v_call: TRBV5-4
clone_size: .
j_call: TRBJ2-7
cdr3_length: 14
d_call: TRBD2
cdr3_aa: CASSLSGSSYEQYF
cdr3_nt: TGTGCCAGCAGCTTGAGCGGGAGCTCCTACGAGCAGTACTTC

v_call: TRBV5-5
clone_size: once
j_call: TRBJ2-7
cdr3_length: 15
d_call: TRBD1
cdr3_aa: CASSFNGQGSYEQYF
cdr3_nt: TGTGCCAGCAGCTTTAACGGACAGGGTAGCTACGAGCAGTACTTC

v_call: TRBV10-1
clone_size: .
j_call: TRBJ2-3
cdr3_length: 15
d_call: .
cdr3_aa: CASSESSGSTDTQYF
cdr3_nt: TGCGCCAGCAGTGAGTCTAGCGGAAGCACAGATACGCAGTATTTT

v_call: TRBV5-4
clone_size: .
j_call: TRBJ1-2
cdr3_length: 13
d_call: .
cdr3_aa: CASSFNSLNGYTF
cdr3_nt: TGTGCCAGCAGCTTCAACAGTCTGAATGGCTACACCTTC

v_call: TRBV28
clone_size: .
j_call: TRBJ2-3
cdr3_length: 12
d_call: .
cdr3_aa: CASSLWSDTQYF
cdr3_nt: TGTGCCAGCAGTTTATGGTCTGATACGCAGTATTTT

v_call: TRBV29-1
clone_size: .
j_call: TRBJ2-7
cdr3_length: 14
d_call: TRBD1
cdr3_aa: CSVVEGTGAYEQYF
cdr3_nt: TGCAGCGTTGTTGAGGGGACAGGGGCTTACGAGCAGTACTTC

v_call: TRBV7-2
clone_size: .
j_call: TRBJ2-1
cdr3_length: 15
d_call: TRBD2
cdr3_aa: CASSLLAGVNNEQFF
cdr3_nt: TGTGCCAGCAGCTTACTAGCGGGAGTAAACAATGAGCAGTTCTTC

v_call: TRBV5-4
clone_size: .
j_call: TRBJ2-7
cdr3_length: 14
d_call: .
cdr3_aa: CASSSGGGFYEQYF
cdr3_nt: TGTGCCAGCAGCTCGGGGGGCGGTTTCTACGAGCAGTACTTC

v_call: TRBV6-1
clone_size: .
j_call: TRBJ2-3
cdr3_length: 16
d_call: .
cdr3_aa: CASSDDQGPSTDTQYF
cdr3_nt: TGTGCCAGCAGTGATGATCAGGGGCCTAGCACAGATACGCAGTATTTT

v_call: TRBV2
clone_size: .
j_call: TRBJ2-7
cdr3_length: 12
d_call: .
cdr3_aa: CASRIADYEQYF
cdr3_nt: TGTGCCAGCAGAATAGCGGATTACGAGCAGTACTTC

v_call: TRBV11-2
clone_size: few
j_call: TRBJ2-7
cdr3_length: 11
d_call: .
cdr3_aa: CASSNSYEQYF
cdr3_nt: TGTGCCAGCAGCAACTCCTACGAGCAGTACTTC

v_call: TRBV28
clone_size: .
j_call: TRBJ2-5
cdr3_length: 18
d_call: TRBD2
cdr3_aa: CASSFRGLAGGPEETQYF
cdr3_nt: TGTGCCAGCAGTTTCCGAGGACTAGCGGGGGGGCCGGAAGAGACCCAGTACTTC

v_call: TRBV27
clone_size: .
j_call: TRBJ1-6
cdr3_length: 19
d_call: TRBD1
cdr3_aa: CASSLLSVDSGTGVSPLHF
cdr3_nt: TGTGCCAGCAGTTTATTATCTGTGGATAGTGGGACAGGGGTTTCACCCCTCCACTTT

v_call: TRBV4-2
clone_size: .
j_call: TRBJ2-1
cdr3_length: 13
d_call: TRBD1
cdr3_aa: CASSITGDNEQFF
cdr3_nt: TGTGCCAGCAGCATCACAGGGGACAATGAGCAGTTCTTC

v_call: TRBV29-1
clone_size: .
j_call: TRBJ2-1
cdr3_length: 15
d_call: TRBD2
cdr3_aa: CSVVDWAGDQDEQFF
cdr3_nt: TGCAGCGTTGTAGACTGGGCGGGAGATCAGGATGAGCAGTTCTTC

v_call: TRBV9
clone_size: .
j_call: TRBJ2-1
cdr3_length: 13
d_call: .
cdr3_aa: CASSTGASNEQFF
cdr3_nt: TGTGCCAGCAGCACAGGAGCCTCCAATGAGCAGTTCTTC

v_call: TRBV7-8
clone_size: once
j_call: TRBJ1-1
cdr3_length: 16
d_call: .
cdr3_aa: CASSPPRGMMNTEAFF
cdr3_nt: TGTGCCAGCAGCCCCCCCAGGGGTATGATGAACACTGAAGCTTTCTTT

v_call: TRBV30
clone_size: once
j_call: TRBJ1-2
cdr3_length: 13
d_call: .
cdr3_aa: CAWSPTVNYGYTF
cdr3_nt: TGTGCCTGGAGTCCGACAGTTAACTATGGCTACACCTTC

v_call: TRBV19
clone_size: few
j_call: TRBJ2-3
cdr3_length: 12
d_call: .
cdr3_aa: CASSLGGPTQYF
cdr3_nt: TGTGCCAGTAGTCTCGGCGGGCCTACGCAGTATTTT

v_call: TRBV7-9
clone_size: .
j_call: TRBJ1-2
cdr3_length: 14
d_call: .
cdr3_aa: CASSLEVGAYGYTF
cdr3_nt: TGTGCCAGCAGCTTAGAGGTGGGGGCCTATGGCTACACCTTC

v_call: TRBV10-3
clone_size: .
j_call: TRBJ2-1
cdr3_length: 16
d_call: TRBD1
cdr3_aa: CAISETGTGAHNEQFF
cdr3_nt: TGTGCCATCAGTGAGACCGGGACAGGGGCCCACAATGAGCAGTTCTTC

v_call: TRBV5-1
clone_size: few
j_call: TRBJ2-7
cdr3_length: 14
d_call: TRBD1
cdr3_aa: CASSSGTGTYEQYF
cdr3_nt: TGTGCCAGCAGCTCCGGGACAGGGACCTACGAGCAGTACTTC

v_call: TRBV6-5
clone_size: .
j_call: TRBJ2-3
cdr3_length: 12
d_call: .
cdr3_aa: CASSEAADTQYF
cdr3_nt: TGTGCCAGCAGTGAAGCGGCAGATACGCAGTATTTT

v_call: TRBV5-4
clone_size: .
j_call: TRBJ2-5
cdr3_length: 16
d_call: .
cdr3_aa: CASSLVAKLPQETQYF
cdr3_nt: TGTGCCAGCAGCTTGGTGGCTAAACTACCCCAAGAGACCCAGTACTTC

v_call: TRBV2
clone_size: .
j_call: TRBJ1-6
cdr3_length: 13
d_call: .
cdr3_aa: CASSDRGRSPLHF
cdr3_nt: TGTGCCAGCAGTGATCGGGGGAGGTCACCCCTCCACTTT

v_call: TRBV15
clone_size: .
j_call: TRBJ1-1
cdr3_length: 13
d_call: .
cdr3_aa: CATSTPLSTEAFF
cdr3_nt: TGTGCCACCAGCACCCCACTGAGCACTGAAGCTTTCTTT

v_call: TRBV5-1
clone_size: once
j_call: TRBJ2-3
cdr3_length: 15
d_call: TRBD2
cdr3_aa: CASRPAGRRTDTQYF
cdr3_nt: TGCGCCAGCAGACCAGCGGGACGGAGAACAGATACGCAGTATTTT

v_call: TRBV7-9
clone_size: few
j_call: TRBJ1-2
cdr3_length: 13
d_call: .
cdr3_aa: CASSYDSNYGYTF
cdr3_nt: TGTGCCAGCAGCTACGACAGTAACTATGGCTACACCTTC

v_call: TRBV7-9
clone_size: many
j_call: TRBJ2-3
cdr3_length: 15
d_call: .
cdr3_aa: CASSPTDTSADTQYF
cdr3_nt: TGTGCCAGCAGCCCCACCGACACTTCGGCAGATACGCAGTATTTT

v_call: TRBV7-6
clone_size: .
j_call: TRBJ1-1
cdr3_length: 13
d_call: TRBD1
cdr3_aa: CASSQQGLHEAFF
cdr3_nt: TGTGCCAGCAGCCAACAGGGGCTGCATGAAGCTTTCTTT

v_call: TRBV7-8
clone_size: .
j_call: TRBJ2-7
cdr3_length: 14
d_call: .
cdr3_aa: CASSFTRETYEQYF
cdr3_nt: TGTGCCAGCAGCTTCACTAGAGAAACCTACGAGCAGTACTTC

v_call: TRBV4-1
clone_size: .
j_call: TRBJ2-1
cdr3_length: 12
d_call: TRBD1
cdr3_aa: CASSQDRVVQFF
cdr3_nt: TGCGCCAGCAGCCAGGACAGGGTAGTGCAGTTCTTC

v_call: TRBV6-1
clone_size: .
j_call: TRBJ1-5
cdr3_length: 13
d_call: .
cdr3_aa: CASSNYQDQPQHF
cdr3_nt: TGTGCCAGCAGTAATTATCAGGATCAGCCCCAGCATTTT

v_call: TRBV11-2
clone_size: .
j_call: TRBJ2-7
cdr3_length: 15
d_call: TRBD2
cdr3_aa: CASSLESSGGNEQYF
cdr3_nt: TGTGCCAGCAGCTTGGAATCTAGCGGGGGGAACGAGCAGTACTTC

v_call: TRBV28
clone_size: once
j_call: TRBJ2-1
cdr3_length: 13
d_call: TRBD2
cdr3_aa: CASSYLIAGEKFF
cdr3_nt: TGTGCCAGCAGTTACCTCATAGCGGGAGAAAAGTTCTTC

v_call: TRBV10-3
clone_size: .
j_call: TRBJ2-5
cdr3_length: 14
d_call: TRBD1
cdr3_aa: CAISWDRTQETQYF
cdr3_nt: TGTGCCATCAGTTGGGACAGGACCCAAGAGACCCAGTACTTC

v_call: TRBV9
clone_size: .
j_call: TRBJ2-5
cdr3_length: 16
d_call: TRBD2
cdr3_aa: CASSVGLRGWAETQYF
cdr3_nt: TGTGCCAGCAGCGTAGGTCTGCGGGGGTGGGCAGAGACCCAGTACTTC